A single sample is the source of the 10 T cell receptor beta chains below, sequenced in a study of OX40 agonist ivuxolimab in advanced cancers. Generated by immunoSEQ multiplex PCR, the TCRdb table keeps only in-frame clones and is missing some. The sample records 80,000 or so clones, more than 85% being singletons. This specimen was CD4+ or CD8+ T cells sorted from blood, taken in a trial of the OX40 agonist ivuxolimab. Source of these receptors: an adult with an advanced solid tumor such as melanoma, head and neck, liver or kidney cancer.

The chain links TRBV5-1 to TRBJ2-1, with D tentatively TRBD1 (5 bases). The length of the CDR3 is 13 residues. Germline V lookup: CDR1 SGHRS, CDR2 YFSETQ. Trimming left V 4 bases short and J 7 bases short, with 12 bases between. CDR3 nucleotides: TGCGCCAGCAGCGACCAGGGCAAAAATGAGCAGTTCTTC. Translated: CASSDQGKNEQFF.

This chain joins TRBV6-1 and TRBJ2-1, with D perhaps TRBD1 or TRBD2 (5 bases each). V was cut by 7 bases and J by 7 bases, with 20 bases left in between. Germline V gene sequence: CDR1 MNHNS, CDR2 SASEGT. This CDR3 comprises 15 residues. For the CDR3, the DNA is TGTGCCAGCACTGTCGGGACCGCCTGGGGGAATGAGCAGTTCTTC. Its protein product is CASTVGTAWGNEQFF.

J is TRBJ1-4 and V is TRBV27; D perhaps matches TRBD1 (5 bases). With 5 bases removed from V and 4 bases from J, the gap between germline ends came to 17 bases. CDR3 length: 16 residues. Per the germline V gene, CDR1 is MNHEY and CDR2 is SMNVEV (reference sequence). CDR3 region: CASSDPWGRFNEKLFF. The CDR3, as DNA: TGTGCCAGCAGTGACCCGTGGGGGAGATTTAATGAAAAACTGTTTTTT.

This clone showed up just once. The chain employs TRBV5-1 and TRBJ2-5; D is uncertain. CDR3 size: 13 residues. Germline assignment: CDR1 SGHRS and CDR2 YFSETQ. V was cut by 7 bases and J by 5 bases, with 15 bases left in between. CDR3 residues: CASRGPELETQYF. In nucleotides, the CDR3 is TGCGCCAGCCGTGGACCAGAATTGGAGACCCAGTACTTC.

This clone was detected once. This rearrangement joins TRBV6-5 to TRBJ2-1; unclear D gene. The ends were cut back, 0 bases at V and 8 bases at J, with 8 bases in the middle. The V gene's germline CDR1 is MNHEY and CDR2 SVGAGI. CDR3 size: 13 residues. The CDR3 coding sequence is TGTGCCAGCAGTTACTCGAGTGGATATGAGCAGTTCTTC. Its protein is CASSYSSGYEQFF.

This clone was counted once. The chain uses TRBV6-4 and TRBJ2-3, with D hard to call. The CDR3 contains 14 residues. V was cut by 3 bases and J by 5 bases, with 12 bases left in between. Germline CDR1 MRHNA, CDR2 SNTAGT. Here the CDR3 reads CASSEEHPGDTQYF. DNA of the CDR3: TGTGCCAGCAGTGAAGAACACCCAGGAGATACGCAGTATTTT.

J is TRBJ1-5 and V is TRBV7-2; 7 positions agree with TRBD1. This CDR3 region has 15 residues. V lost 1 base and J lost 2; bases outside the gene matches: 2. Germline V CDR1 and CDR2: SGHTA, FQGNSA. The CDR3 DNA follows: TGTGCCAGCAGCTTAGGCGGGACAGGCAATCAGCCCCAGCATTTT. Its translation: CASSLGGTGNQPQHF.

The V call is TRBV19, the J call TRBJ2-6, with TRBD1 as a possible D gene (5 bases). Germline V gives CDR1 LNHDA, CDR2 SQIVND (reference sequence). Trimming left V 2 bases short and J 0 bases short, with 11 bases between. The CDR3 covers 17 residues. CDR3 coding DNA: TGTGCCAGTAGTATACACAGGATGGGCTCTGGGGCCAACGTCCTGACTTTC. Translating gives CASSIHRMGSGANVLTF.

The chain combines TRBV20-1 with TRBJ1-5; D is unclear. The germline gives CDR1 DFQATT, CDR2 SNEGSKA (reference sequence). The length of the CDR3 is 10 residues. The V end lost 3 bases, the J end lost 10 bases, and 7 bases lay between the germline ends. The CDR3 nucleotides read TGCAGTGCTAGTCGGGGACCCCAGCATTTT. It specifies CSASRGPQHF.

This clone was picked up a small number of times. The chain uses TRBV28 and TRBJ1-4; D unresolved. Between the trimmed V and J ends, which lost 7 bases and 3 bases, there was a span of 9 bases. Germline V lookup: CDR1 MDHEN, CDR2 SYDVKM. The CDR3 extends over 13 amino acids. CDR3: CASMDVANEKLFF. The DNA of the CDR3 is TGTGCCAGCATGGACGTAGCTAATGAAAAACTGTTTTTT.